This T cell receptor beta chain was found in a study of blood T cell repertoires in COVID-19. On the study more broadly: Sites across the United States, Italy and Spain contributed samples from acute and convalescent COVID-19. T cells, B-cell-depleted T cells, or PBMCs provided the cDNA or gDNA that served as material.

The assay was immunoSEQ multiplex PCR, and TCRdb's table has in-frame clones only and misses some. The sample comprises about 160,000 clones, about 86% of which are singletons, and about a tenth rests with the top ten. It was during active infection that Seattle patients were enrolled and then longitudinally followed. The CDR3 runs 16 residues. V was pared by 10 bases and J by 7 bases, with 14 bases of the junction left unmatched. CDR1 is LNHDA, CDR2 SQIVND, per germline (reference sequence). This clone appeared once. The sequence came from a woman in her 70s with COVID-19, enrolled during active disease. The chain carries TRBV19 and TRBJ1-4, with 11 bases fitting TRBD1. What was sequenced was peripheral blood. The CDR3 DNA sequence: TGTGCCACGAGGGACAGGGGGAAAATGGGTAGTGAAAAACTGTTTTTT. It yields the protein CATRDRGKMGSEKLFF.